The 14 T cell receptor beta chains below come from one sample, sequenced in a study of response to subunit inactivated influenza vaccine. A single record per CDR3 protein comes from TCRdb applying MiXCR to the RT-PCR reads. The table lists approximately 170,000 distinct CDR3 sequences, under 15% of them singletons, with approximately 25% in the top ten. The material was CD8+ T cells sorted from PBMCs, obtained 5 to 6 days after vaccination. Receptors originate from a man aged 50 or older who received an inactivated influenza vaccine.

This clonotype turned up a few times. The chain has TRBV7-8 and TRBJ2-5; a weak D match, TRBD2 (6 bases). The CDR3 totals 13 residues. V gave up 2 bases and J gave up 4 bases, with 8 bases separating them. Germline V gives CDR1 SGHVS, CDR2 FQNEAQ. The CDR3 loop is CASSLLGGETQYF. CDR3 nucleotides: TGTGCCAGCAGCTTACTGGGGGGAGAGACCCAGTACTTC. Together with reference TRBV7-8 and TRBJ2-5, the CDR3 gives the full variable domain: GAGVSQSPRYKVAKRGQDVALRCDPISGHVSLFWYQQALGQGPEFLTYFQNEAQLDKSGLPSDRFFAERPEGSVSTLKIQRTQQEDSAVYLCASSLLGGETQYFGPGTRLLVL.

This clonotype was seen repeatedly, ten times or more. This chain joins TRBV4-1 and TRBJ1-1; D is possibly TRBD1 (6 bases). From germline, CDR1 is MGHRA and CDR2 YSYEKL. This CDR3 is built from 15 residues. Trimming cost V 4 bases and J 3 bases, with 15 bases left between them. The CDR3 is CASSLTAGADTEAFF. The CDR3 DNA reads as TGCGCCAGCAGCCTGACAGCAGGGGCGGACACTGAAGCTTTCTTT.

This clonotype occurred a few times. The chain links TRBV7-2 to TRBJ2-3, with D tentatively TRBD1 (5 bases). Trimming took off 3 bases at V and 5 bases at J, with 9 bases between the two ends. Germline CDR1 and CDR2: SGHTA and FQGNSA. The CDR3 sequence is 13 residues long. CDR3 region: CASSFGAVDTQYF. For the CDR3, the DNA is TGTGCCAGCAGCTTTGGGGCGGTAGATACGCAGTATTTT.

This chain uses TRBV2 with TRBJ2-1; 7 nucleotides agree with TRBD2. The CDR3 length is 15 residues. The germline V gene encodes CDR1 SNHLY and CDR2 FYNNEI. Trimming took 7 bases from V and 4 from J; bases not matched to a gene: 10. CDR3 DNA: TGTGCCAGCATGCTCGCGGGGGTTCAATACAATGAGCAGTTCTTC. As protein: CASMLAGVQYNEQFF.

CDR3 protein: CATSGTGDSSYNEQFF. CDR3 sequence (DNA): TGTGCCACCAGCGGTACCGGGGATTCCTCCTACAATGAGCAGTTCTTC. The chain employs TRBV15 and TRBJ2-1, with D possibly TRBD2 on 5 matching bases. The CDR3 length is 16 residues. CDR1 LNHNV and CDR2 YYDKDF come from the germline V gene (reference sequence). Trimming took off 5 bases at V and 0 bases at J, with 14 bases between the two ends.

The rearrangement joins TRBV7-6 to TRBJ2-5; 9 bases map to TRBD2. Germline CDR1 reads SGHVS; CDR2 reads FNYEAQ. V shed 1 base, J shed 5 bases, and the junction held 8 bases outside the gene matches. The CDR3 totals 16 residues. The chain's CDR3 is CASSLELAGLTETQYF. CDR3 DNA: TGTGCCAGCAGCTTAGAACTAGCGGGCCTCACGGAGACCCAGTACTTC.

This clonotype has more than one count but fewer than ten. The V and J genes are TRBV6-2 or TRBV6-3 and TRBJ2-7; tentatively, D is TRBD1 (6 bases). CDR1 is MNHEY, CDR2 SVGEGT, per germline. Between the trimmed V and J ends, which lost 6 bases and 0 bases, there was a span of 18 bases. The CDR3 is 16 residues long. The CDR3 region is CASSSPSDSYSYEQYF. The CDR3 coding sequence is TGTGCCAGCAGCTCACCGTCGGACAGCTACTCCTACGAGCAGTACTTC.

This chain uses TRBV5-6 with TRBJ2-5; D remains unclear. Trimming shortened V by 1 base and J by 0 bases, and 4 bases separated the two germline ends. The CDR3 covers 13 residues. Per germline, CDR1 SGHDT and CDR2 YYEEEE. CDR3 protein: CASSLLYQETQYF. The CDR3 DNA sequence: TGTGCCAGCAGCTTGCTTTACCAAGAGACCCAGTACTTC.

This clonotype was detected a few times. The rearrangement uses TRBV4-3 and TRBJ2-7, with 7 bases aligning to TRBD2. Trimming at V came to 0 bases and at J to 1 base, leaving 9 bases not matched to a gene. From germline, CDR1 is LGHNA and CDR2 YSLEER. The CDR3 is 17 residues long. The CDR3 DNA follows: TGCGCCAGCAGCCAAGATTCATTGCGGGAGCTTTCCTACGAGCAGTACTTC. It translates to CASSQDSLRELSYEQYF.

The sample holds a few counts of this clonotype. J is TRBJ2-5 and V is TRBV11-1; D could derive from TRBD1 or TRBD2 (6 bases each). V gave up 5 bases and J gave up 5 bases, with 18 bases separating them. The germline gives CDR1 SGHAT, CDR2 FQDESV (reference sequence). The CDR3 has 15 residues. The CDR3 nucleotides are TGTGCCAGCAGCATCGCTTGGGGGGCGGAGGAGACCCAGTACTTC. This codes for CASSIAWGAEETQYF.

This clonotype was counted only a few times. The J gene is TRBJ2-7, the V gene TRBV27; TRBD2 aligns across 13 bases. Germline V gene lookup returns CDR1 MNHEY and CDR2 SMNVEV (reference sequence). The CDR3 is made up of 15 amino acids. J lost 6 bases, V lost 4 bases, and 6 bases had no gene match. The CDR3 spells CASSYGLAGAAEQYF. CDR3 nucleotide sequence: TGTGCCAGCAGTTACGGACTAGCGGGAGCGGCCGAGCAGTACTTC.

There are a few counts of this clonotype. V gene TRBV14 combines with J gene TRBJ2-7, with 10 bases matching TRBD2. V gave up 3 bases and J gave up 5 bases; unmatched junction bases: 7. The germline CDR1 and CDR2 sequences are SGHDN and FVKESK. The CDR3 spans 15 residues. This CDR3 is CASSQASGRFHEQYF. CDR3 in DNA: TGTGCCAGCAGCCAGGCTAGCGGGAGATTCCACGAGCAGTACTTC. Using reference TRBV14 and TRBJ2-7 for the parts outside the CDR3, the full variable domain is EAGVTQFPSHSVIEKGQTVTLRCDPISGHDNLYWYRRVMGKEIKFLLHFVKESKQDESGMPNNRFLAERTGGTYSTLKVQPAELEDSGVYFCASSQASGRFHEQYFGPGTRLTVT.

The chain has TRBV3-1 and TRBJ2-6; D not certain. Germline lookup yields CDR1 LGHDT and CDR2 YNNKEL (reference sequence). The CDR3 is 15 amino acids. V was trimmed by 0 bases and J by 6 bases, leaving 9 bases between them. The CDR3 region has the DNA TGTGCCAGCAGCCAAGATCTGGACCCGGCCAACGTCCTGACTTTC. It yields the protein CASSQDLDPANVLTF.

This clonotype has just a few counts. The gene calls are TRBV20-1 and TRBJ2-3; 9 bases match TRBD2. V lost 0 bases and J lost 4; bases outside the gene matches: 5. CDR3 length: 15 amino acids. The germline CDR1 and CDR2 sequences are DFQATT and SNEGSKA (reference sequence). The CDR3 coding sequence is TGCAGTGCTAGAGAGGGCGGGGGGGCCGCAGATACGCAGTATTTT. Its translation is CSAREGGGAADTQYF.